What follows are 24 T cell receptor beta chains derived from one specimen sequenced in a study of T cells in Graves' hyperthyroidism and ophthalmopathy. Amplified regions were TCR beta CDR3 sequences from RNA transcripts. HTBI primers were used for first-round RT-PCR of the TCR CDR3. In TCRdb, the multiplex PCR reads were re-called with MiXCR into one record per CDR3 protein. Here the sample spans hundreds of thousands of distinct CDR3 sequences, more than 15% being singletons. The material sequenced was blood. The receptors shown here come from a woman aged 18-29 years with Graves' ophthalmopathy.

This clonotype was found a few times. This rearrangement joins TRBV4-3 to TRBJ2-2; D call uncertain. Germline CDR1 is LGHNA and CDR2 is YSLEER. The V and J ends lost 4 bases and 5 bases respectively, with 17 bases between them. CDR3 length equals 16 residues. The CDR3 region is CASSPGRVFGTGELFF. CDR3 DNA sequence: TGCGCCAGCAGCCCAGGCCGAGTTTTTGGGACCGGGGAGCTGTTTTTT.

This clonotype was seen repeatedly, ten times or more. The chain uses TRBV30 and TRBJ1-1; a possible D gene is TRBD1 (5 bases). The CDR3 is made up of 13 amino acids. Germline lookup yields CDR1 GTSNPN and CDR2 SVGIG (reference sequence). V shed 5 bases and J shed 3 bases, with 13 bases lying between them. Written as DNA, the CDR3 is TGTGCCTGGGGGGGGAGAGGGGACACTGAAGCTTTCTTT. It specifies CAWGGRGDTEAFF.

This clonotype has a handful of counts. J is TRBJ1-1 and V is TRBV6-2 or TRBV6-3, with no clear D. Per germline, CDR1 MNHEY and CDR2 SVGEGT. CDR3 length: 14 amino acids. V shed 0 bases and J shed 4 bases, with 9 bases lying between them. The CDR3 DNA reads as TGTGCCAGCAGTTACTCGAGCCATGCCACTGAAGCTTTCTTT. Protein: CASSYSSHATEAFF.

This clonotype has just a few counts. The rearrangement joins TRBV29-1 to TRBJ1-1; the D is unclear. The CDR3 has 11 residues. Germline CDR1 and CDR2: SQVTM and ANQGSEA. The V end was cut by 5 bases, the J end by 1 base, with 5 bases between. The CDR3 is CSVHRNTEAFF. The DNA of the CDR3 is TGCAGCGTTCATAGGAACACTGAAGCTTTCTTT.

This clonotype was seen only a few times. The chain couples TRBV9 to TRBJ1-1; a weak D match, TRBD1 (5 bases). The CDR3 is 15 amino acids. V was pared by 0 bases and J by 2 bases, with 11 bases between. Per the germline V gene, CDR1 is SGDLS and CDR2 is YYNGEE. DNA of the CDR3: TGTGCCAGCAGCGTAGGAGAGGGGAGAAACACTGAAGCTTTCTTT. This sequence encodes CASSVGEGRNTEAFF.

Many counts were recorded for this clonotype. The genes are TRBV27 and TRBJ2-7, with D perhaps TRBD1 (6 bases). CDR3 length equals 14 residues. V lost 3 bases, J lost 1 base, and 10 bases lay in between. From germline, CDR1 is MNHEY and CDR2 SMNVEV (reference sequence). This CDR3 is CASSLYGTSYEQYF. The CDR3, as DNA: TGTGCCAGCAGTTTGTATGGGACATCCTACGAGCAGTACTTC.

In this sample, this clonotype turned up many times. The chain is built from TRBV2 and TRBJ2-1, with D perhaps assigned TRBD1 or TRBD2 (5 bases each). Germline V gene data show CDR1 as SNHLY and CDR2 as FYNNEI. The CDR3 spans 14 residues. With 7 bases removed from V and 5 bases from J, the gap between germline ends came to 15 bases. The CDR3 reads CASKAGTANNEQFF. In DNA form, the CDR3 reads TGTGCCAGCAAAGCCGGGACGGCCAACAATGAGCAGTTCTTC.

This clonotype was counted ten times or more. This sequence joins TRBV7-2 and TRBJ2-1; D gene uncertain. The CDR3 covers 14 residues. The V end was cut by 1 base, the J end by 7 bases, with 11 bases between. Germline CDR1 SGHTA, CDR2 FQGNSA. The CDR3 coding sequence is TGTGCCAGCAGCTTAGTCCCCAGCAAGAATGAGCAGTTCTTC. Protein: CASSLVPSKNEQFF.

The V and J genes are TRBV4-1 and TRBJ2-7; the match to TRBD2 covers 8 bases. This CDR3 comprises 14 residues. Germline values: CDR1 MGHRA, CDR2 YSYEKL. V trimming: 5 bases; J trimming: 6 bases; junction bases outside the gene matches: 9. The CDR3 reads CASSIQREHSEQYF. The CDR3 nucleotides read TGCGCCAGCAGCATACAGCGGGAGCATAGCGAGCAGTACTTC.

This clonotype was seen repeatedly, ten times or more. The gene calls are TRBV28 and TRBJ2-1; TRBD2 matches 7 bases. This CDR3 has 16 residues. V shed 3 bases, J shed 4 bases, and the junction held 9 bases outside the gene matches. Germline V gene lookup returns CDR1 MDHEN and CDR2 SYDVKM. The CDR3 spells CASSFEFPAGYNEQFF. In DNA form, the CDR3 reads TGTGCCAGCAGTTTTGAGTTTCCAGCGGGGTACAATGAGCAGTTCTTC.

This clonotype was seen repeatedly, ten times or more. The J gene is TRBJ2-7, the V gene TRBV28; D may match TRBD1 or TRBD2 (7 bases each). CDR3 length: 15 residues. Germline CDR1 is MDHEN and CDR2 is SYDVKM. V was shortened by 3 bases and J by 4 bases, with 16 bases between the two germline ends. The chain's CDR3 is CASSFLGQGGYEQYF. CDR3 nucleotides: TGTGCCAGCAGTTTTCTCGGGCAGGGGGGGTACGAGCAGTACTTC. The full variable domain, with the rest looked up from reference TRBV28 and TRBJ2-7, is DVKVTQSSRYLVKRTGEKVFLECVQDMDHENMFWYRQDPGLGLRLIYFSYDVKMKEKGDIPEGYSVSREKKERFSLILESASTNQTSMYLCASSFLGQGGYEQYFGPGTRLTVT.

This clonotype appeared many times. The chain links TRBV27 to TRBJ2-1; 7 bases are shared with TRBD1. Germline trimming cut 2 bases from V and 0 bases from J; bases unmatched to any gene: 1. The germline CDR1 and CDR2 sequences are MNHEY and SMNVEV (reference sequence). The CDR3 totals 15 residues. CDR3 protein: CASSLGTASYNEQFF. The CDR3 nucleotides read TGTGCCAGCAGTTTAGGGACAGCCTCCTACAATGAGCAGTTCTTC.

The CDR3 DNA reads as TGTGCCAGCAGTGAGCAAATTTTACCCGGGGAGCAGTACTTC. It encodes CASSEQILPGEQYF. The rearrangement uses TRBV25-1 and TRBJ2-7; D unresolved. V was cut by 3 bases and J by 7 bases, with 16 bases left in between. This CDR3 has 14 residues. CDR1 and CDR2 from the germline V gene are MGHDK and SYGVNS.

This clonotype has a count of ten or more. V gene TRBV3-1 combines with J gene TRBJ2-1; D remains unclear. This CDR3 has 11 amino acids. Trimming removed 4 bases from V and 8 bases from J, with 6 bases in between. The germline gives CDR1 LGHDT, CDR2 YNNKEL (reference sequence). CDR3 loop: CASSLKDEQFF. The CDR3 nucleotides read TGTGCCAGCAGCCTCAAGGATGAGCAGTTCTTC.

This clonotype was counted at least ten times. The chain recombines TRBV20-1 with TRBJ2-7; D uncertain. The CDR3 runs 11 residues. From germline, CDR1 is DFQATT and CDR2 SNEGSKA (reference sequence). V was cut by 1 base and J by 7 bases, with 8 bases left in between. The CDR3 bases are TGCAGTGCTAGAGTTCAGCAGGAGCAGTACTTC. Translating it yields CSARVQQEQYF.

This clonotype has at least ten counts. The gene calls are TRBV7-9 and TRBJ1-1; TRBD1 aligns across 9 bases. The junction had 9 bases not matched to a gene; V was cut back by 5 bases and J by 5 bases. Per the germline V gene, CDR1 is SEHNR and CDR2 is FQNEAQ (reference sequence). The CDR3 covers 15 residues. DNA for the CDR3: TGTGCCAGCAGCCCACAGGGGGCGAAGGGAACTGAAGCTTTCTTT. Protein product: CASSPQGAKGTEAFF.

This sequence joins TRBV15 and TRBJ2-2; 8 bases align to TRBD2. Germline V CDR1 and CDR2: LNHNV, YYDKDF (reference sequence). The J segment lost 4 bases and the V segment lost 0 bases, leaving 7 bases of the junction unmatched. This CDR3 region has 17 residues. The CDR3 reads CATSRDRGGGTTGELFF. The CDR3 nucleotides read TGTGCCACCAGCAGAGATCGGGGGGGAGGAACCACCGGGGAGCTGTTTTTT.

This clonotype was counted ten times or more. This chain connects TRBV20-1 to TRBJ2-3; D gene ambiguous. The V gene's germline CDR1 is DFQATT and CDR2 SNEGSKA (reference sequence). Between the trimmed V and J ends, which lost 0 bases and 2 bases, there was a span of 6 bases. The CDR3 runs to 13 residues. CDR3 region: CSARELLTDTQYF. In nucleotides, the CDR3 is TGCAGTGCTAGAGAGCTCCTCACAGATACGCAGTATTTT.

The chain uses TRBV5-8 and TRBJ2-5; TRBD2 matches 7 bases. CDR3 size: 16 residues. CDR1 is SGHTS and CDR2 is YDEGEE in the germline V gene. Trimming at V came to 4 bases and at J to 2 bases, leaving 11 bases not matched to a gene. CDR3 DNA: TGTGCCAGCAGCAACCCGGGAGGAAGAGGGCAAGAGACCCAGTACTTC. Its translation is CASSNPGGRGQETQYF.

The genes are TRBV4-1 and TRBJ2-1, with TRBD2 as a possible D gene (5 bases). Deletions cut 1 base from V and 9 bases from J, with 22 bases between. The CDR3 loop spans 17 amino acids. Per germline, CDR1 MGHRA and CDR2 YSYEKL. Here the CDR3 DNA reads TGCGCCAGCAGCCAAGTGGACCCTAGCATGGTCTCGGTTGAGCAGTTCTTC. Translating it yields CASSQVDPSMVSVEQFF.

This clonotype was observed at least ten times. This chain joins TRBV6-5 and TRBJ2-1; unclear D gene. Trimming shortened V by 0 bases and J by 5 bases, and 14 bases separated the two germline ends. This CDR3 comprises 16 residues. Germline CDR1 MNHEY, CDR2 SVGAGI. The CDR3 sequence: CASSYSALGGNNEQFF. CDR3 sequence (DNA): TGTGCCAGCAGTTACTCGGCTTTGGGTGGGAACAATGAGCAGTTCTTC.

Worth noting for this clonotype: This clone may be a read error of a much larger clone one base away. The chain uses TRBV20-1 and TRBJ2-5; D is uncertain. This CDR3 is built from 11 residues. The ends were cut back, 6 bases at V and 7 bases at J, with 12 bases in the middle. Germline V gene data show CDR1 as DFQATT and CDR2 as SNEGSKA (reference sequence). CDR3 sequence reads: CSAGPRGTQYF. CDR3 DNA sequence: TGCAGTGCCGGACCCCGAGGGACCCAGTACTTC.

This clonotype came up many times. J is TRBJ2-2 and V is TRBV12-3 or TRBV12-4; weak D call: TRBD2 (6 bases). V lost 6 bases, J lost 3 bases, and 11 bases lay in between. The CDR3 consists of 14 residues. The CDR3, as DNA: TGTGCCAGCAGCCGGGAGATCGACACCGGGGAGCTGTTTTTT. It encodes CASSREIDTGELFF.

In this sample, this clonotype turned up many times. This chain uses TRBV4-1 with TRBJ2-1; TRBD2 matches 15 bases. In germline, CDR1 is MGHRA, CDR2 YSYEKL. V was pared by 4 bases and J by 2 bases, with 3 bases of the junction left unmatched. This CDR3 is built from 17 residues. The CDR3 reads CASSRGLAGGPYNEQFF. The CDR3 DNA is TGCGCCAGCAGCCGCGGACTAGCGGGAGGGCCCTACAATGAGCAGTTCTTC.